This is a list of T cell receptor beta chains from one sample in a study of CD4+ T cells in melanoma. Clones were read by immunoSEQ multiplex PCR, and TCRdb kept only the in-frame ones, dropping some. The sample has some 15,000 clones; 60% to 80% are singletons. Sequencing used cells from a culture (not recorded whether cultured in vitro). The receptors were gathered from a human donor with melanoma. Both conserved end residues are part of each CDR3.

V: TRBV6-1
J: TRBJ1-2
CDR3: CASSAPGQGFRGYTF

V: TRBV14
J: TRBJ2-1
CDR3: CASSQWAGGKNEQFF

V: TRBV5-4
J: TRBJ1-1
CDR3: CASSPYRVDSTEAFF

V: TRBV18
J: TRBJ1-5
CDR3: CASSRTGPGLSLQPQHF

V: TRBV4-1
J: TRBJ2-7
CDR3: CASKKTGDNYEQYF

V: TRBV7-3
J: TRBJ2-1
CDR3: CASRLESSSYNEQFF

V: TRBV7-3
J: TRBJ2-3
CDR3: CASSLARTDTQYF

V: TRBV21-1
J: TRBJ2-7
CDR3: CASSKCPWGGVSEQYF

V: TRBV7-9
J: TRBJ2-3
CDR3: CASSQSAGADTQYF

V: TRBV5-1
J: TRBJ2-6
CDR3: CASTPESSGANVLTF

V: TRBV29-1
J: TRBJ2-7
CDR3: CSVVKGGEQYF

V: TRBV7-2
J: TRBJ1-6
CDR3: CASSARWDSPLHF

V: TRBV7-9
J: TRBJ1-3
CDR3: CASSRTDRGGRNTIYF

V: TRBV5-1
J: TRBJ1-6
CDR3: CASSEASSYNSPLHF

V: TRBV5-1
J: TRBJ1-5
CDR3: CASSPGGSNQPQHF

V: TRBV28
J: TRBJ1-2
CDR3: CASSLSPLRHNYGYTF

V: TRBV19
J: TRBJ2-2
CDR3: CASSRSGGTGELFF

V: TRBV5-1
J: TRBJ2-3
CDR3: CASSRGLAGGDTQYF

V: TRBV7-6
J: TRBJ2-3
CDR3: CASSHRLAGGTDTQYF

V: TRBV5-5
J: TRBJ2-7
CDR3: CASSLVERSYEQYF

V: TRBV7-9
J: TRBJ2-3
CDR3: CASSSRATDTQYF

V: TRBV10-3
J: TRBJ1-1
CDR3: CAISTGWDTEAFF

V: TRBV4-2
J: TRBJ1-2
CDR3: CASSSDDRSLSGYTF

V: TRBV27
J: TRBJ2-5
CDR3: CASSSPTSGQETQYF

V: TRBV5-1
J: TRBJ2-5
CDR3: CDSSGSGGMETQYF

V: TRBV5-1
J: TRBJ1-2
CDR3: CASSLVGAEGYTF

V: TRBV12-5
J: TRBJ2-2
CDR3: CASGLMTGVVGELFF

V: TRBV19
J: TRBJ2-2
CDR3: CASSPGQGAGELFF

V: TRBV5-8
J: TRBJ1-5
CDR3: CASSGTGLSQPQHF

V: TRBV5-5
J: TRBJ1-1
CDR3: CASNGGPGGGGESEAFF

V: TRBV10-1
J: TRBJ1-1
CDR3: CASRWPREAFF

V: TRBV5-1
J: TRBJ1-6
CDR3: CASSPGGAQSSYNSPLHF

V: TRBV4-1
J: TRBJ2-1
CDR3: CASSHETSGGYNEQFF

V: TRBV7-2
J: TRBJ2-3
CDR3: CASSPGAWGEITDTQYF

V: TRBV4-1
J: TRBJ2-5
CDR3: CASSQRLAGAQETQYF

V: TRBV2
J: TRBJ2-3
CDR3: CASSVGPKHTQYF

V: TRBV9
J: TRBJ1-1
CDR3: CASSDGTGYWTGTEAFF

V: TRBV7-2
J: TRBJ1-1
CDR3: CASSSGPTQTQAFF

V: TRBV9
J: TRBJ1-2
CDR3: CASTYQTGGYGYTF